These 4 T cell receptor beta chains were all obtained from the same sample, sequenced in a study of cytomegalovirus exposure and HLA in healthy donors. It was with 60 Vbeta and 13 Jbeta primers that the PCR ran. The method was immunoSEQ multiplex PCR; TCRdb's version includes in-frame clones alone and lacks a portion of them. The specimen's table records about 83,000 clones. Sequenced sample: PBMCs. The origin of the receptors is a young man in good health and CMV-seropositive.

The J gene is TRBJ1-2, the V gene TRBV18; TRBD1 is a possible D gene (5 bases). The CDR3 has 15 residues. Germline V gene sequence: CDR1 KGHSH, CDR2 LQKENI. V gave up 0 bases and J gave up 7 bases, with 15 bases separating them. The CDR3 loop reads CASSPPAGQWRGYTF. CDR3 nucleotide sequence: TGTGCCAGCTCACCACCGGCAGGGCAGTGGCGTGGCTACACCTTC. Variable domain in full (rest from reference TRBV18 and TRBJ1-2): NAGVMQNPRHLVRRRGQEARLRCSPMKGHSHVYWYRQLPEEGLKFMVYLQKENIIDESGMPKERFSAEFPKEGPSILRIQQVVRGDSAAYFCASSPPAGQWRGYTFGSGTRLTVV.

The CDR3 coding sequence is TGTGCCAGCAGACGCAGGGAAGGAAATTCACCCCTCCACTTT. Amino acids: CASRRREGNSPLHF. The chain combines TRBV9 with TRBJ1-6; D possibly corresponds to TRBD1 (5 bases). The ends were cut back, 5 bases at V and 7 bases at J, with 13 bases in the middle. CDR1 and CDR2 from the germline V gene are SGDLS and YYNGEE. The CDR3 covers 14 residues.

The chain carries TRBV6-5 and TRBJ2-7; 8 bases are a match to TRBD1. V lost 5 bases and J lost 2; bases outside the gene matches: 8. CDR3 length: 15 amino acids. The V gene's germline CDR1 is MNHEY and CDR2 SVGAGI. CDR3 bases: TGTGCCAGCAGTCCCGGACAGGGTGAAACCTACGAGCAGTACTTC. It yields the protein CASSPGQGETYEQYF.

The chain employs TRBV9 and TRBJ2-7; weak D call: TRBD2 (7 bases). Germline V lookup: CDR1 SGDLS, CDR2 YYNGEE. Trimming took off 3 bases at V and 3 bases at J, with 16 bases between the two ends. CDR3 length: 15 residues. CDR3 coding DNA: TGTGCCAGCAGCGCCGAGGGGGGGGGTTTCTACGAGCAGTACTTC. Encoded protein: CASSAEGGGFYEQYF.